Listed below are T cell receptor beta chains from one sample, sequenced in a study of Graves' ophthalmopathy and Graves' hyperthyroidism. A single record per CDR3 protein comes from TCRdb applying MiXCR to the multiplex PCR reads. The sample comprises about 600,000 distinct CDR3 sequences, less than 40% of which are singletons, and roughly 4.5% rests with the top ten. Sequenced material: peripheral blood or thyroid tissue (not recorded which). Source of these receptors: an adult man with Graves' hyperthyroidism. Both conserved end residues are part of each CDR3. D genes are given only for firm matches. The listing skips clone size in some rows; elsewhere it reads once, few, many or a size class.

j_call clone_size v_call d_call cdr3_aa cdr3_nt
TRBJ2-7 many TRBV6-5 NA CASSYSPAGDYEQYF TGTGCCAGCAGTTACTCCCCCGCAGGGGACTACGAGCAGTACTTC
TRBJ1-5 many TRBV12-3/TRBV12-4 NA CASSLDEQPQHF TGTGCCAGCAGTTTAGATGAACAGCCCCAGCATTTT
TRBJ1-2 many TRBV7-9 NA CASRRSQTNYGYTF TGTGCCAGCAGAAGGTCACAGACTAACTATGGCTACACCTTC
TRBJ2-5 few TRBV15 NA CATSRDSLGGGETQYF TGTGCCACCAGCAGAGATAGCCTGGGGGGAGGAGAGACCCAGTACTTC
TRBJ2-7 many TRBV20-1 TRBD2 CSAERTSGGYEQYF TGCAGTGCTGAACGGACTAGCGGGGGTTACGAGCAGTACTTC
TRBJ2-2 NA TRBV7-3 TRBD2 CVSSLASGMNTEELFF TGTGTCAGCAGCTTAGCTAGCGGGATGAACACCGAGGAGCTGTTTTTT
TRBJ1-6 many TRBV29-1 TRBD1 CSVGWGQGSSPLHF TGCAGCGTTGGCTGGGGACAGGGGTCTTCACCCCTCCACTTT
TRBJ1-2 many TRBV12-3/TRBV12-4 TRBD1 CASSLTGGAYGYTF TGTGCCAGCAGTCTAACAGGGGGCGCTTATGGCTACACCTTC
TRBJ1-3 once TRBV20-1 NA CSASFGVSDYGYTIYF TGCAGTGCTAGTTTCGGGGTCAGCGACTATGGCTACACCATATATTTT
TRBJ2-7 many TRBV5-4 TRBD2 CASSLVGGSSYEQYF TGTGCCAGCAGCTTGGTGGGCGGGAGTAGCTACGAGCAGTACTTC
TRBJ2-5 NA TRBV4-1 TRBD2 CASSQDRTIAGVHNETQYF TGCGCCAGCAGCCAAGATCGCACCATAGCGGGAGTCCACAATGAGACCCAGTACTTC
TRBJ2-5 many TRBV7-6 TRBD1 CASSLAGGRGETQYF TGTGCCAGCAGCTTAGCAGGGGGCAGGGGAGAGACCCAGTACTTC
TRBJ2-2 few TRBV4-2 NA CASSQDGRPGELFF TGTGCCAGCAGCCAAGATGGGCGGCCAGGGGAGCTGTTTTTT
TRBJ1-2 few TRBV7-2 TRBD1 CASSQSRDRVGFRKDYGYTF TGTGCCAGCAGCCAATCCCGGGACAGGGTTGGTTTTCGTAAGGACTATGGCTACACCTTC
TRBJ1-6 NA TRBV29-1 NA CSVEGADNSPLHF TGCAGCGTTGAAGGGGCAGATAATTCACCCCTCCACTTT